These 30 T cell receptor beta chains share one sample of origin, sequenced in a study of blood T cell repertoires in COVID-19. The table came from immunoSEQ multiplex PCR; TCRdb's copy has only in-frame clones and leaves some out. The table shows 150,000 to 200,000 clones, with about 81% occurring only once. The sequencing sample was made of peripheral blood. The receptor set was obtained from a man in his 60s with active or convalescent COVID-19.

Written as DNA, the CDR3 is TGTGCCAGCAGCTGGGGCGGGGTTGGGGATACGCAGTATTTT. It encodes CASSWGGVGDTQYF. The chain uses TRBV7-9 and TRBJ2-3, with D perhaps TRBD2 (6 bases). V was clipped by 4 bases and J by 6 bases, with 14 bases between them. CDR1 SEHNR and CDR2 FQNEAQ come from the germline V gene (reference sequence). The CDR3 is made up of 14 amino acids.

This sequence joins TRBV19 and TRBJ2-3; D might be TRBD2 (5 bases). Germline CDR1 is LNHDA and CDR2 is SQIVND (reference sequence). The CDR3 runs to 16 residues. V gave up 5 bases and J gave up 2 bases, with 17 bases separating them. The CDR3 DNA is TGTGCCAGTAGTGAGGCCGGGTCGAGGGCCACAGATACGCAGTATTTT. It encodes CASSEAGSRATDTQYF. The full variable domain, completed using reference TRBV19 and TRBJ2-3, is DGGITQSPKYLFRKEGQNVTLSCEQNLNHDAMYWYRQDPGQGLRLIYYSQIVNDFQKGDIAEGYSVSREKKESFPLTVTSAQKNPTAFYLCASSEAGSRATDTQYFGPGTRLTVL.

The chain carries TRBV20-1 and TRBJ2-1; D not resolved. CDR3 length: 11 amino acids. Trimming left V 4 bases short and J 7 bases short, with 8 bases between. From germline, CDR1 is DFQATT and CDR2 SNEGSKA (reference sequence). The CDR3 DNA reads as TGCAGTGCTAATAACCGGAATGAGCAGTTCTTC. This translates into CSANNRNEQFF.

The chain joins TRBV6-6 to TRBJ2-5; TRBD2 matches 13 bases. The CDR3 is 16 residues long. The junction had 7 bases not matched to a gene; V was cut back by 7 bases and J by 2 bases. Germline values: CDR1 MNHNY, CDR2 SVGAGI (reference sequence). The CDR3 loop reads CASIQGGLAGQETQYF. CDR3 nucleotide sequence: TGTGCCAGCATTCAAGGGGGACTAGCGGGACAAGAGACCCAGTACTTC.

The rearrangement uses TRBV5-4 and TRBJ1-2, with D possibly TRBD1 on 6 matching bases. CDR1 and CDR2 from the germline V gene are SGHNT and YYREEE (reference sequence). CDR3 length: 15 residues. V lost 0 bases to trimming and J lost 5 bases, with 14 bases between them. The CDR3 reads CASSLGTDRRYGYTF. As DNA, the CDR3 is TGTGCCAGCAGCTTGGGGACCGACAGGAGATATGGCTACACCTTC.

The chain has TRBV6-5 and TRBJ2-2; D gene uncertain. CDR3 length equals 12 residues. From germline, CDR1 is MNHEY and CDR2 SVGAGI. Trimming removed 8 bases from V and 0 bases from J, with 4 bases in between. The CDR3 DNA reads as TGTGCCAGCGAGGCGAACACCGGGGAGCTGTTTTTT. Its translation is CASEANTGELFF.

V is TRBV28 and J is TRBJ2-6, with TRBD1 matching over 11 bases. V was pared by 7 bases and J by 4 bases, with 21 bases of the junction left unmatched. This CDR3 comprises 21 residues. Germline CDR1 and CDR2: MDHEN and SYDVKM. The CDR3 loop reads CASTVGLGTGTGGGGANVLTF. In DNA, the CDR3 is TGTGCCAGCACTGTGGGGTTAGGAACCGGGACAGGGGGTGGAGGGGCCAACGTCCTGACTTTC.

The CDR3 protein is CASDAGGIEQYF. The CDR3 nucleotides are TGTGCCAGTGACGCGGGGGGCATCGAGCAGTACTTC. The chain has TRBV5-6 and TRBJ2-7; 8 bases are shared with TRBD2. J lost 6 bases, V lost 8 bases, and 7 bases had no gene match. The germline V gene has CDR1 SGHDT and CDR2 YYEEEE. CDR3 length: 12 residues.

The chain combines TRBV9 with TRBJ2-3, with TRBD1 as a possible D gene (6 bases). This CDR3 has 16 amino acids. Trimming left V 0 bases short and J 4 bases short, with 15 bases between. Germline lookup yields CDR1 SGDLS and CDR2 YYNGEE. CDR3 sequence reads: CASSVVNRDRPDTQYF. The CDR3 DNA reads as TGTGCCAGCAGCGTAGTGAACAGGGACCGCCCAGATACGCAGTATTTT.

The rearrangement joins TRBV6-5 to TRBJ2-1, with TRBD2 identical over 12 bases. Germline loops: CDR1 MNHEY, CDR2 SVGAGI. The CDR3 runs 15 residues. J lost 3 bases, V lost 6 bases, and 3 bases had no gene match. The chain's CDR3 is CASSLGLAGYNEQFF. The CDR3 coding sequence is TGTGCCAGCAGCCTGGGACTAGCGGGCTACAATGAGCAGTTCTTC.

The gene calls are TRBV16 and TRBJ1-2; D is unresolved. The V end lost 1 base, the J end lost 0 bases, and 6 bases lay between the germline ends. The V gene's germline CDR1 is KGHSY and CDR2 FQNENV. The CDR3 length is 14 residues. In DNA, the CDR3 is TGTGCCAGCAGCCAATTGGCTGCTAACTATGGCTACACCTTC. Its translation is CASSQLAANYGYTF.

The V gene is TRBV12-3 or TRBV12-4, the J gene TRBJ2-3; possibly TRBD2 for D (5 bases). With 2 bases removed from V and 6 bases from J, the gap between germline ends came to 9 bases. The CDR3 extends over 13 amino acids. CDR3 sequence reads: CASSLSSLDTQYF. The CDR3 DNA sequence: TGTGCCAGCAGTTTATCTAGCTTGGATACGCAGTATTTT.

The CDR3 DNA reads as TGCGCCAGCAGCCAAGATGGGGCAGGGGGCAATGAAAAACTGTTTTTT. Amino acid sequence: CASSQDGAGGNEKLFF. The rearrangement joins TRBV4-1 to TRBJ1-4; the match to TRBD1 covers 8 bases. CDR3 length: 16 amino acids. With 0 bases clipped from V and 5 bases from J, the junction kept 5 bases outside the gene matches. Germline assignment: CDR1 MGHRA and CDR2 YSYEKL.

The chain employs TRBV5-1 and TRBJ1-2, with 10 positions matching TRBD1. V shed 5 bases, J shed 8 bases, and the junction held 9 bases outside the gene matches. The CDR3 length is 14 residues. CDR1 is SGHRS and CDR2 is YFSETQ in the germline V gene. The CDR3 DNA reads TGCGCCAGCAGTCCTGGGACAGGGGCTAACGGCTACACCTTC. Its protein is CASSPGTGANGYTF.

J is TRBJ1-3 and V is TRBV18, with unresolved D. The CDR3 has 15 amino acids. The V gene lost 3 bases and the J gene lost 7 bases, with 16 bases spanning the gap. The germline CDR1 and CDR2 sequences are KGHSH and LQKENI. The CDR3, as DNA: TGTGCCAGCTCACCGGTCTCGGAGGGATTCAACACCATATATTTT. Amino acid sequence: CASSPVSEGFNTIYF.

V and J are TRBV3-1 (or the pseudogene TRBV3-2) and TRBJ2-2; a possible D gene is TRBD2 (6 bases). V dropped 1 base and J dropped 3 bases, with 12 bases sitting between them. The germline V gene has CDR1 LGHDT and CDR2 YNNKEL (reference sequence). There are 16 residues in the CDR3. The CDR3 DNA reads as TGTGCCAGCAGCCAAGTGCCCGCGGGATACACCGGGGAGCTGTTTTTT. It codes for CASSQVPAGYTGELFF.

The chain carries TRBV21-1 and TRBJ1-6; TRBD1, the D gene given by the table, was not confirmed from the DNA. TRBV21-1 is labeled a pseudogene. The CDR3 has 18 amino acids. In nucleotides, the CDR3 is TGTGCCAGCAGCAGAAGCCGACAGGGGCGGCTTTATAATTCACCCCTCCACTTT. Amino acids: CASSRSRQGRLYNSPLHF.

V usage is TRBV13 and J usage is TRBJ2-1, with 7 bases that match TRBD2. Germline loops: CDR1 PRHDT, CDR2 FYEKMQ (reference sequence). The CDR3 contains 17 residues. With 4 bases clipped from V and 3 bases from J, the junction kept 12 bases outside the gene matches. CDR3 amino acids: CASSSRKTGTNYNEQFF. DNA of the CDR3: TGTGCCAGCAGCTCACGCAAAACCGGGACTAACTACAATGAGCAGTTCTTC.

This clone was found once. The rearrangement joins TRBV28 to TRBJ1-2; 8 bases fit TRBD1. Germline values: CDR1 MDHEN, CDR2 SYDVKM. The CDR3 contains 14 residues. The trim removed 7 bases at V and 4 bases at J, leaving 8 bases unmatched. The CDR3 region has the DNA TGTGCCAGCAACCATGCCCAGGGGGCCTATGGCTACACCTTC. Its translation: CASNHAQGAYGYTF.

CDR3 sequence (DNA): TGTGCCACCAGCAGAGACAGGTTTAACACTGAAGCTTTCTTT. Translating it yields CATSRDRFNTEAFF. The chain joins TRBV15 to TRBJ1-1; D uncertain. The CDR3 contains 14 residues. V was shortened by 0 bases and J by 2 bases, with 7 bases between the two germline ends. The germline V gene has CDR1 LNHNV and CDR2 YYDKDF (reference sequence).

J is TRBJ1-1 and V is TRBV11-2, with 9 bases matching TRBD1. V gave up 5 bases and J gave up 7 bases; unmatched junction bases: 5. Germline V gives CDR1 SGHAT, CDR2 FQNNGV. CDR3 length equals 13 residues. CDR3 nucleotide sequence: TGTGCCAGCAGCGAGGGACAGGGTATTGAAGCTTTCTTT. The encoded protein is CASSEGQGIEAFF. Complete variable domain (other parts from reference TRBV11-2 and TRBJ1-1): EAGVAQSPRYKIIEKRQSVAFWCNPISGHATLYWYQQILGQGPKLLIQFQNNGVVDDSQLPKDRFSAERLKGVDSTLKIQPAKLEDSAVYLCASSEGQGIEAFFGQGTRLTVV.

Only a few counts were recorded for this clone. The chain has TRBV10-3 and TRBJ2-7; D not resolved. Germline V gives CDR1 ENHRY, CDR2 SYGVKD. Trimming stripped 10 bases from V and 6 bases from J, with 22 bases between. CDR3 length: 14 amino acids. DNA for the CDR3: TGTGCCACTCACCCCGCGGAATCCCGGAGCGAGCAGTACTTC. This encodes CATHPAESRSEQYF.

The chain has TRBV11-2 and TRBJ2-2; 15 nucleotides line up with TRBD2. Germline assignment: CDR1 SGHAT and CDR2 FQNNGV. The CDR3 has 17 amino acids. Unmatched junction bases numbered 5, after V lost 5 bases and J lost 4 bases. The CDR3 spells CASSPRTSGGATGELFF. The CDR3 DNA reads TGTGCCAGCAGCCCCAGGACTAGCGGGGGGGCCACCGGGGAGCTGTTTTTT.

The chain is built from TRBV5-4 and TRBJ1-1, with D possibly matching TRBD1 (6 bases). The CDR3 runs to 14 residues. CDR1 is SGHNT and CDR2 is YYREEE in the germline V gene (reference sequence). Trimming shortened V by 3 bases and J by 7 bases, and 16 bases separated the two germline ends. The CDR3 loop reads CASSSDSPRGEAFF. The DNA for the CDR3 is TGTGCCAGCAGCTCGGACAGCCCCCGGGGTGAAGCTTTCTTT.

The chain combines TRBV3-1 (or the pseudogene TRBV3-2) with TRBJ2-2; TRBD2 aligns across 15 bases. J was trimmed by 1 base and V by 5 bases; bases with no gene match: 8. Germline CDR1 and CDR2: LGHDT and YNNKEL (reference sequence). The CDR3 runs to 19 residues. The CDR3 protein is CASSSALGLAGGNTGELFF. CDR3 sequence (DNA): TGTGCCAGCAGCTCAGCCTTGGGACTAGCGGGGGGGAACACCGGGGAGCTGTTTTTT.

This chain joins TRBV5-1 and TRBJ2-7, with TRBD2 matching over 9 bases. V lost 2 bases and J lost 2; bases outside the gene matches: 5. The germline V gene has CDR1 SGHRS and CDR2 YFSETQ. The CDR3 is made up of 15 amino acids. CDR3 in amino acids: CASSFNGGGAYEQYF. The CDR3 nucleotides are TGCGCCAGCAGCTTTAACGGCGGGGGGGCCTACGAGCAGTACTTC.

CDR3 region: CASSDLTDRALGNEQFF. DNA for the CDR3: TGCGCCAGCAGCGACCTTACCGACAGGGCACTCGGCAATGAGCAGTTCTTC. V and J are TRBV5-1 and TRBJ2-1; 7 nucleotides match TRBD1. The CDR3 runs 17 residues. The J segment lost 6 bases and the V segment lost 4 bases, leaving 16 bases of the junction unmatched. Per germline, CDR1 SGHRS and CDR2 YFSETQ. The whole variable domain, filled in from reference TRBV5-1 and TRBJ2-1, reads KAGVTQTPRYLIKTRGQQVTLSCSPISGHRSVSWYQQTPGQGLQFLFEYFSETQRNKGNFPGRFSGRQFSNSRSEMNVSTLELGDSALYLCASSDLTDRALGNEQFFGPGTRLTVL.

CDR3 nucleotides: TGCGCCAGCAGCCAAGATAACAGGGTCAATGAAAAACTGTTTTTT. Its protein product is CASSQDNRVNEKLFF. The chain employs TRBV4-1 and TRBJ1-4, with D perhaps matching TRBD1 (6 bases). Trimming cost V 0 bases and J 5 bases, with 10 bases left between them. The CDR3 sequence is 15 residues long. CDR1 and CDR2 (germline): MGHRA, YSYEKL.

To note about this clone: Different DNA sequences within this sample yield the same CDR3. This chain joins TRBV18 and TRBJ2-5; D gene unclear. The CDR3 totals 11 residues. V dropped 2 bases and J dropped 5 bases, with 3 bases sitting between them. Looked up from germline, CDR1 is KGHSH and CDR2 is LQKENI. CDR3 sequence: CASSPEETQYF. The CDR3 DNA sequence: TGTGCCAGCTCACCAGAGGAGACCCAGTACTTC. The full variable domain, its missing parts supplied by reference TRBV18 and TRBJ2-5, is NAGVMQNPRHLVRRRGQEARLRCSPMKGHSHVYWYRQLPEEGLKFMVYLQKENIIDESGMPKERFSAEFPKEGPSILRIQQVVRGDSAAYFCASSPEETQYFGPGTRLLVL.

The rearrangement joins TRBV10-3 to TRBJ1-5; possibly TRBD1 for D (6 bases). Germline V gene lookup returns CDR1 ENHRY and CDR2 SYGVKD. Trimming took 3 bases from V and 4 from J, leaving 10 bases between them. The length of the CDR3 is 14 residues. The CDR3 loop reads CAISDGRGNQPQHF. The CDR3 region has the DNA TGTGCCATCAGTGACGGCAGGGGTAATCAGCCCCAGCATTTT.